The T cell receptor (beta chain) under discussion was sequenced for a study of T cells in Graves' hyperthyroidism and ophthalmopathy. Study in general: Once the initial diagnosis was made, peripheral blood was obtained before any treatment. Study-wide results and limits: Model-based prediction identified ophthalmopathy a median roughly six months prior to its onset.

This clonotype turned up a few times. Its antigen is not known. A roughly 9.3 ml volume of fresh peripheral blood provided the PBMCs. RNA transcripts yielded amplified TCR beta CDR3 regions. HTBI primers were used for first-round RT-PCR of the TCR CDR3. TCRdb fed the multiplex PCR reads into MiXCR, producing one record per CDR3 protein. The repertoire includes hundreds of thousands of distinct CDR3 sequences, about a fifth of them detected once, and 30% to 40% sits in the top ten. Germline V gene data show CDR1 as SGHTA and CDR2 as FQGTGA. The CDR3 is 15 amino acids. Trimming removed 4 bases from V and 2 bases from J; junction bases left unmatched: 4.

Input material: blood. The clonotype originates from a man in his thirties or forties with Graves' ophthalmopathy. The chain joins TRBV7-3 to TRBJ2-2; 7 bases fit TRBD1. This CDR3 reads CASSSQGRNTGELFF. CDR3 in DNA: TGTGCCAGCAGCTCACAGGGGCGAAACACCGGGGAGCTGTTTTTT.